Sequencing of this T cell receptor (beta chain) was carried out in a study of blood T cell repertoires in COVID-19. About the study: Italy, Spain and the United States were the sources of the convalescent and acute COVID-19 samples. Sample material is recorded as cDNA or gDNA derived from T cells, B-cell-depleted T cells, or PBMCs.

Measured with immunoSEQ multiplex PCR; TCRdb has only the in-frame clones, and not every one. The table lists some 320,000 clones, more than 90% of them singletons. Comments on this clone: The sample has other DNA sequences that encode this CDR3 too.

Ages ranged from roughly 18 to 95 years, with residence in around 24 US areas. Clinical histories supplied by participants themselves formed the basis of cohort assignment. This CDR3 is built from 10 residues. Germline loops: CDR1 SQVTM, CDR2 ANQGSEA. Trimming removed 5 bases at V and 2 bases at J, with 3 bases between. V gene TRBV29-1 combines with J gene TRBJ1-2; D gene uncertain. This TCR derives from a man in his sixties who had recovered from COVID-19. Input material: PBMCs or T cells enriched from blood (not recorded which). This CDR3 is CSVSNYGYTF. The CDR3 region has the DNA TGCAGCGTTTCGAACTATGGCTACACCTTC.